This T cell receptor beta chain comes out of a study of T-cell reconstitution after alpha-beta-depleted transplantation in children. Study-level findings and limits: It was newly produced T cells that mostly accounted for T-cell counts and diversity one year after transplant.

This CDR3 is 13 amino acids long. Germline CDR1 reads MNHEY; CDR2 reads SMNVEV (reference sequence). This clonotype was found many times. The antigen remains undetermined. One junction end disagrees with the germline gene, perhaps due to a read error. Preparation of the TCRbeta library involved a method that used unique molecular identifiers. TCRdb redid the calling of the PCR reads with MiXCR, one entry per CDR3 protein. The sample carries about 260,000 distinct CDR3 sequences, 9.5% to 13% recorded once. The rearrangement links TRBV27 to TRBJ2-7; D uncertain. The clonotype originates from a male patient between 2 and 10 years old who had a stem cell transplant for chronic granulomatous disease, so the T cells may come from the graft donor. This specimen was peripheral blood, taken 180 days after TCRalphabeta/CD19-depleted stem cell transplant. This chain's CDR3 is CASSWGRTYEQYF. In nucleotides, the CDR3 is TGCGCCAGCAGTTGGGGTCGAACCTACGAGCAGTACTTC.